These 9 T cell receptor beta chains were all obtained from the same sample, sequenced in a study of PD-L1 blockade in urothelial cancer. Method: immunoSEQ multiplex PCR; TCRdb's copy keeps in-frame clones and lacks some. The sample lists tens of thousands of clones, approximately 85% occurring once. The time point was: pretreatment peripheral blood. Sample: PBMCs, taken around atezolizumab (anti-PD-L1) treatment. These TCRs come from a man aged 70 or older with urothelial cancer.

A single count supports this clone. The rearrangement joins TRBV18 to TRBJ2-7; 8 nucleotides match TRBD1. Losses at the gene ends were 3 bases for V and 4 bases for J; bases not matched to a gene: 8. The CDR3 runs 15 residues. CDR1 is KGHSH, CDR2 LQKENI, per germline. The CDR3 is CASSPSPGGMYEQYF. The CDR3 coding sequence is TGTGCCAGCTCACCGAGCCCAGGGGGCATGTACGAGCAGTACTTC.

This chain connects TRBV11-2 to TRBJ1-4, with 9 bases matching TRBD1. Germline V gene sequence: CDR1 SGHAT, CDR2 FQNNGV. The CDR3 length is 15 residues. J lost 3 bases, V lost 5 bases, and 4 bases had no gene match. The CDR3 bases are TGTGCCAGCAGCCCAAGACAGGGGGCTAATGAAAAACTGTTTTTT. Amino acid sequence: CASSPRQGANEKLFF.

This clone was found once. The chain employs TRBV25-1 and TRBJ2-7; 11 bases fit TRBD1. The CDR3 sequence is 14 residues long. The V and J ends lost 4 bases and 6 bases, in that order; junction bases with no gene match: 5. Germline CDR1 is MGHDK and CDR2 is SYGVNS. CDR3: CASSGRTGGGEQYF. For the CDR3, the DNA is TGTGCCAGCAGTGGACGGACAGGGGGCGGCGAGCAGTACTTC.

The rearrangement links TRBV28 to TRBJ2-7, with a weak D call TRBD1 (6 bases). The CDR3 runs to 16 residues. CDR1 and CDR2 from the germline V gene are MDHEN and SYDVKM. V was shortened by 6 bases and J by 5 bases, with 23 bases between the two germline ends. This chain's CDR3 is CASSPPPGHLLDEQYF. The CDR3 region has the DNA TGTGCCAGCAGCCCTCCCCCGGGACACCTTCTGGACGAGCAGTACTTC.

CDR3 bases: TGTGCCAGCAGCTTAGATGTTGCCAGGCTTGACGAGGGTGGCACTGAAGCTTTCTTT. Encoded protein: CASSLDVARLDEGGTEAFF. This rearrangement joins TRBV7-9 to TRBJ1-1; no clear D gene. This CDR3 is built from 19 residues. The V gene lost 1 base and the J gene lost 4 bases, with 25 bases spanning the gap. Germline CDR1 is SEHNR and CDR2 is FQNEAQ (reference sequence).

The chain joins TRBV6-6 to TRBJ2-1; 16 bases align to TRBD2. The germline V gene encodes CDR1 MNHNY and CDR2 SVGAGI (reference sequence). Losses at the gene ends were 4 bases for V and 9 bases for J; bases not matched to a gene: 3. The CDR3 contains 15 residues. The CDR3 is CASSSGLAGGVEQFF. The CDR3 DNA is TGTGCCAGCAGTTCGGGACTAGCGGGAGGGGTTGAGCAGTTCTTC.

This clone was seen only a few times. This chain connects TRBV2 to TRBJ2-3; possibly TRBD1 for D (6 bases). V gave up 8 bases and J gave up 6 bases, with 18 bases separating them. The CDR3 runs to 14 residues. Germline assignment: CDR1 SNHLY and CDR2 FYNNEI. The CDR3 here is CASHREGVGDTQYF. The DNA of the CDR3 is TGTGCCAGCCACCGCGAGGGGGTGGGGGATACGCAGTATTTT.

The chain has TRBV18 and TRBJ2-3; D possibly corresponds to TRBD2 (5 bases). The CDR3 totals 13 residues. V lost 8 bases to trimming and J lost 0 bases, with 9 bases between them. The germline V gene encodes CDR1 KGHSH and CDR2 LQKENI. The CDR3 protein is CASSGASTDTQYF. CDR3 bases: TGTGCCAGCAGCGGAGCTAGCACAGATACGCAGTATTTT.

J is TRBJ2-7 and V is TRBV4-2, with 8 bases fitting TRBD2. CDR3 length: 12 residues. V was clipped by 4 bases and J by 6 bases; unmatched bases: 2. Germline V CDR1 and CDR2: LGHNA, YNFKEQ. In DNA, the CDR3 is TGTGCCAGCAGCCCCGGACTAGCCGAGCAGTACTTC. Translation gives CASSPGLAEQYF.